One and the same sample provided the 32 T cell receptor beta chains below, sequenced in a study of shared clonotypes between healthy human individuals (TCRdb year 2020). Receptors were amplified or captured by the immunoSEQ multiplex PCR assay. TCRdb carries this immuneACCESS record with in-frame sequences only. Its versions omit some clonotypes, under half of them owing to an unresolved V gene in the studies checked, with the rest unexplained. Within this sample are some 2 million clones, with roughly 95% of them counted one time only. Roughly 1% of the sample is taken by the ten largest. CD8 naive samples were CD45RO-negative cells positively selected for CCR7, giving a CD45RA+CCR7+ population that excluded TemRA cells. Sequencing was carried out using naive CD8+ T cells sorted from blood. Sample cell subset or site, as interpreted from the label and publication: CD45RA+CCR7+. Every receptor here comes from a man between 18 and 29 years old in good health.

V is TRBV11-2 and J is TRBJ2-1, with D unresolved. Trimming left V 6 bases short and J 4 bases short, with 7 bases between. Looked up from germline, CDR1 is SGHAT and CDR2 is FQNNGV. The CDR3 is 12 residues long. Here the CDR3 DNA reads TGTGCCAGCAGGTACGATTACAATGAGCAGTTCTTC. Translation: CASRYDYNEQFF.

The V call is TRBV28, the J call TRBJ2-1; D may be TRBD2 (5 bases). V gave up 7 bases and J gave up 9 bases, with 13 bases separating them. Germline CDR1 and CDR2: MDHEN and SYDVKM. CDR3 length: 12 amino acids. The CDR3 DNA reads TGTGCCAGCAACGGGGTAGCAGCTGAGCAGTTCTTC. It codes for CASNGVAAEQFF.

CDR3 region: CASSLEAGVRYEQYF. The CDR3 DNA is TGTGCCAGCAGCTTAGAAGCGGGAGTTAGGTACGAGCAGTACTTC. The chain uses TRBV7-6 and TRBJ2-7; TRBD2 agrees at 8 bases. The ends lost 1 base at V and 4 bases at J; junction bases unmatched: 6. CDR1 SGHVS and CDR2 FNYEAQ come from the germline V gene. The CDR3 extends over 15 amino acids.

V gene TRBV5-6 combines with J gene TRBJ2-1; D ambiguous. Between the trimmed V and J ends, which lost 4 bases and 0 bases, there was a span of 14 bases. Germline loops: CDR1 SGHDT, CDR2 YYEEEE. The CDR3 is 16 amino acids. The CDR3 sequence is CASSPSSEPSYNEQFF. The CDR3 nucleotides read TGTGCCAGCAGCCCCTCCTCGGAGCCCTCCTACAATGAGCAGTTCTTC.

The chain couples TRBV27 to TRBJ1-1, with D unclear. V dropped 1 base and J dropped 3 bases, with 9 bases sitting between them. The CDR3 consists of 14 residues. Germline loops: CDR1 MNHEY, CDR2 SMNVEV (reference sequence). CDR3 protein: CASSLFWADTEAFF. The CDR3 DNA reads as TGTGCCAGCAGTTTATTTTGGGCGGACACTGAAGCTTTCTTT.

Note on this clone: At the DNA level, this CDR3 is encoded by other sequences in the same sample as well. CDR3 residues: CASSLLAYEQYF. The CDR3 nucleotides are TGTGCCAGCAGCTTACTAGCGTACGAGCAGTACTTC. This chain links TRBV11-2 with TRBJ2-7, with D maybe TRBD2 (6 bases). Germline-derived CDR1 and CDR2 are SGHAT and FQNNGV. The CDR3 contains 12 residues. Deletions cut 2 bases from V and 4 bases from J, with 6 bases between.

The genes are TRBV2 and TRBJ1-2; D is perhaps TRBD1 (5 bases). This CDR3 contains 12 residues. Germline values: CDR1 SNHLY, CDR2 FYNNEI. V lost 8 bases and J 3 bases, leaving 10 bases between the germline ends. In nucleotides, the CDR3 is TGTGCCAGCTTGGGACTCCACTATGGCTACACCTTC. Encoded protein: CASLGLHYGYTF.

The rearrangement joins TRBV28 to TRBJ2-1, with a possible D match to TRBD1 (5 bases). Germline V CDR1 and CDR2: MDHEN, SYDVKM. V was pared by 7 bases and J by 6 bases, with 16 bases between. This CDR3 has 14 residues. The CDR3 spells CASIGHLGSNEQFF. The CDR3 DNA follows: TGTGCCAGCATTGGACATCTGGGAAGCAATGAGCAGTTCTTC.

This chain connects TRBV7-2 to TRBJ2-3, with TRBD2 matching 10 bases. The V and J ends lost 5 bases and 6 bases, in that order; junction bases with no gene match: 11. Germline-derived CDR1 and CDR2 are SGHTA and FQGNSA. The CDR3 has 16 amino acids. Here the CDR3 DNA reads TGTGCCAGCAGCCCCCCGCTAGCGGGAGCATATGATACGCAGTATTTT. This encodes CASSPPLAGAYDTQYF.

The rearrangement joins TRBV7-8 to TRBJ1-6; no definite D call. The germline gives CDR1 SGHVS, CDR2 FQNEAQ. The CDR3 has 15 amino acids. V was shortened by 1 base and J by 6 bases, with 10 bases between the two germline ends. CDR3 region: CASSLGGSSNSPLHF. CDR3 bases: TGTGCCAGCAGCTTAGGAGGGAGCAGTAATTCACCCCTCCACTTT.

As for this clone: The identical CDR3 is also encoded by other nucleotide sequences in the sample. The J gene is TRBJ2-1, the V gene TRBV27; 9 bases line up with TRBD1. Germline CDR1 MNHEY, CDR2 SMNVEV (reference sequence). The CDR3 runs 15 residues. J lost 4 bases, V lost 0 bases, and 1 base had no gene match. CDR3 region: CASSLSGTGYNEQFF. In DNA form, the CDR3 reads TGTGCCAGCAGTTTATCAGGGACAGGGTACAATGAGCAGTTCTTC.

The V and J genes are TRBV13 and TRBJ2-7; 8 positions agree with TRBD2. V was clipped by 5 bases and J by 2 bases; unmatched bases: 8. The CDR3 length is 15 residues. Germline V gene data show CDR1 as PRHDT and CDR2 as FYEKMQ (reference sequence). CDR3 loop: CASSTRTSGPYEQYF. The CDR3 nucleotides are TGTGCCAGCAGCACTCGTACTAGCGGACCCTACGAGCAGTACTTC.

J is TRBJ2-7 and V is TRBV4-1; 8 positions agree with TRBD2. In germline, CDR1 is MGHRA, CDR2 YSYEKL. V was pared by 0 bases and J by 2 bases, with 6 bases of the junction left unmatched. This CDR3 is 16 amino acids long. This chain's CDR3 is CASSQEAGVATYEQYF. CDR3 coding DNA: TGCGCCAGCAGCCAAGAAGCGGGAGTAGCCACCTACGAGCAGTACTTC.

The chain carries TRBV6-6 and TRBJ2-5; D might be TRBD2 (6 bases). V was trimmed by 8 bases and J by 5 bases, leaving 12 bases between them. Germline-derived CDR1 and CDR2 are MNHNY and SVGAGI (reference sequence). There are 12 residues in the CDR3. The CDR3 sequence: CASEPGDETQYF. CDR3 in DNA: TGTGCCAGCGAGCCGGGAGACGAGACCCAGTACTTC.

This clone appeared once. The chain combines TRBV7-8 with TRBJ1-1; D is perhaps TRBD1 (5 bases). V was cut by 1 base and J by 3 bases, with 9 bases left in between. Germline CDR1 SGHVS, CDR2 FQNEAQ. CDR3 size: 14 residues. In nucleotides, the CDR3 is TGTGCCAGCAGCTTAGAATTGGGGGACACTGAAGCTTTCTTT. It yields the protein CASSLELGDTEAFF.

The V call is TRBV10-2, the J call TRBJ2-3; D may be TRBD2 (5 bases). Per the germline V gene, CDR1 is WSHSY and CDR2 is SAAADI. This CDR3 comprises 15 residues. The V gene lost 6 bases and the J gene lost 7 bases, with 20 bases spanning the gap. CDR3 loop: CASSPVFSADNTQYF. CDR3 coding DNA: TGCGCCAGCAGCCCCGTCTTTAGCGCCGACAATACGCAGTATTTT.

V is TRBV7-9 and J is TRBJ2-2; the match to TRBD2 covers 7 bases. V lost 1 base to trimming and J lost 7 bases; unmatched junction nucleotides: 6. This CDR3 region has 15 residues. Germline V gives CDR1 SEHNR, CDR2 FQNEAQ (reference sequence). In DNA form, the CDR3 reads TGTGCCAGCAGCTTAGAGAGCGGGGTCCTCGGGGAGCTGTTTTTT. The encoded protein is CASSLESGVLGELFF.

The chain is built from TRBV27 and TRBJ2-7; D possibly corresponds to TRBD1 (6 bases). The CDR3 consists of 14 residues. With 2 bases removed from V and 5 bases from J, the gap between germline ends came to 13 bases. Germline V gene data show CDR1 as MNHEY and CDR2 as SMNVEV (reference sequence). CDR3 nucleotides: TGTGCCAGCAGTTTACTTAAGGACAGCGACGAGCAGTACTTC. This gives the protein CASSLLKDSDEQYF.

This clone was found once. V usage is TRBV7-2 and J usage is TRBJ1-1, with D maybe TRBD1 (5 bases). The CDR3 spans 12 residues. Trimming left V 5 bases short and J 11 bases short, with 15 bases between. Germline V gene lookup returns CDR1 SGHTA and CDR2 FQGNSA. The DNA of the CDR3 is TGTGCCAGCAGCGACGGGTTTCGGGGGGCTTTCTTT. Translation gives CASSDGFRGAFF.

The chain combines TRBV5-4 with TRBJ2-1; 11 bases line up with TRBD1. The CDR3 sequence is 17 residues long. Trimming removed 0 bases from V and 3 bases from J; junction bases left unmatched: 5. Germline CDR1 SGHNT, CDR2 YYREEE (reference sequence). The CDR3 bases are TGTGCCAGCAGCTTGGGGAAGGGACAGGGGGACTACAATGAGCAGTTCTTC. Its protein is CASSLGKGQGDYNEQFF.

The J gene is TRBJ2-5, the V gene TRBV14, with D possibly TRBD1 on 5 matching bases. V was clipped by 0 bases and J by 0 bases, with 14 bases between them. This CDR3 has 17 amino acids. Per germline, CDR1 SGHDN and CDR2 FVKESK. The CDR3 coding sequence is TGTGCCAGCAGCCAAGATCAAGATTCAGGGTACCAAGAGACCCAGTACTTC. It translates to CASSQDQDSGYQETQYF.

The V and J genes are TRBV30 and TRBJ2-7, with 8 bases that match TRBD1. Germline CDR1 reads GTSNPN; CDR2 reads SVGIG (reference sequence). Trimming removed 3 bases from V and 3 bases from J; junction bases left unmatched: 7. The CDR3 totals 14 residues. CDR3 nucleotide sequence: TGTGCCTGGAGAGCCGGGACAGGTCACTACGAGCAGTACTTC. Translating it yields CAWRAGTGHYEQYF.

Regarding this clone: The sample carries other DNA sequences with the same CDR3. This chain uses TRBV27 with TRBJ2-7, with 7 nucleotides matching TRBD2. Losses at the gene ends were 6 bases for V and 3 bases for J; bases not matched to a gene: 2. This CDR3 contains 12 residues. Germline lookup yields CDR1 MNHEY and CDR2 SMNVEV (reference sequence). This CDR3 reads CASSPGGYEQYF. The CDR3 DNA reads TGTGCCAGCAGCCCGGGAGGCTACGAGCAGTACTTC.

With respect to this clone: The sample has other DNA sequences that encode this CDR3 too. This sequence joins TRBV11-3 and TRBJ2-7; D remains unclear. In germline, CDR1 is SGHNT, CDR2 YENEEA. This CDR3 is built from 15 residues. V lost 1 base, J lost 0 bases, and 10 bases lay in between. CDR3 region: CASSLGAGSSYEQYF. The CDR3 DNA reads TGTGCCAGCAGCTTAGGAGCCGGCAGCTCCTACGAGCAGTACTTC.

The chain has TRBV10-3 and TRBJ2-1, with D perhaps TRBD1 (6 bases). The CDR3 sequence is 16 residues long. Germline V gives CDR1 ENHRY, CDR2 SYGVKD. The germline V and J ends were trimmed by 0 bases and 6 bases, with 15 bases remaining between them. The CDR3 coding sequence is TGTGCCATCAGTGAGTCATCAGGGGTCTTAATCAATGAGCAGTTCTTC. Translation: CAISESSGVLINEQFF.

This chain uses TRBV6-6 with TRBJ1-1, with TRBD1 matching over 8 bases. The germline CDR1 and CDR2 sequences are MNHNY and SVGAGI (reference sequence). V lost 6 bases and J lost 9; bases outside the gene matches: 12. The CDR3 covers 14 residues. In DNA, the CDR3 is TGTGCCAGCAGCCCAGGACAGGGAAATACCAAAGCTTTCTTT. The encoded protein is CASSPGQGNTKAFF.

The chain couples TRBV4-3 to TRBJ2-3; 12 bases match TRBD2. The V segment lost 4 bases and the J segment 3 bases; nucleotides outside the gene matches: 8. The CDR3 runs 17 residues. CDR1 and CDR2 (germline): LGHNA, YSLEER. The CDR3 spells CASSLKTSGSWTDTQYF. As DNA, the CDR3 is TGCGCCAGCAGCCTTAAGACTAGCGGGAGTTGGACAGATACGCAGTATTTT.

CDR3 nucleotide sequence: TGTGCCAGCAGCTTAGAGTCCCTCTACACAGATACGCAGTATTTT. It codes for CASSLESLYTDTQYF. The gene calls are TRBV7-6 and TRBJ2-3; D uncertain. Looked up from germline, CDR1 is SGHVS and CDR2 is FNYEAQ. V was trimmed by 1 base and J by 2 bases, leaving 10 bases between them. This CDR3 contains 15 residues.

V gene TRBV2 combines with J gene TRBJ2-1; 9 bases line up with TRBD2. With 0 bases clipped from V and 7 bases from J, the junction kept 7 bases outside the gene matches. This CDR3 spans 16 amino acids. Germline-derived CDR1 and CDR2 are SNHLY and FYNNEI. CDR3 sequence (DNA): TGTGCCAGCAGTGAAGCGGGGCGGGAGGGCCAGAATGAGCAGTTCTTC. Amino acids: CASSEAGREGQNEQFF. Full variable domain (missing parts from reference TRBV2 and TRBJ2-1): EPEVTQTPSHQVTQMGQEVILRCVPISNHLYFYWYRQILGQKVEFLVSFYNNEISEKSEIFDDQFSVERPDGSNFTLKIRSTKLEDSAMYFCASSEAGREGQNEQFFGPGTRLTVL.

Points on this clone: In the same sample, other DNA sequences code for this CDR3. This chain uses TRBV2 with TRBJ2-2; D may match TRBD1 or TRBD2 (5 bases each). From germline, CDR1 is SNHLY and CDR2 FYNNEI. CDR3 length: 14 residues. V was cut by 6 bases and J by 0 bases, with 8 bases left in between. The CDR3 loop reads CASSGTSNTGELFF. Here the CDR3 DNA reads TGTGCCAGCAGCGGGACGTCGAACACCGGGGAGCTGTTTTTT.

This chain joins TRBV7-3 and TRBJ2-2; D is possibly TRBD1 (5 bases). The V and J ends lost 2 bases and 4 bases respectively, with 14 bases between them. This CDR3 is 16 amino acids long. Germline CDR1 reads SGHTA; CDR2 reads FQGTGA. CDR3 DNA: TGTGCCAGCAGCTTAGTGCAGGGTTGGGGCACCGGGGAGCTGTTTTTT. Encoded protein: CASSLVQGWGTGELFF.

The chain has TRBV10-2 and TRBJ1-1; no clear D gene. V was trimmed by 5 bases and J by 2 bases, leaving 15 bases between them. The CDR3 contains 15 residues. The germline V gene encodes CDR1 WSHSY and CDR2 SAAADI. The CDR3 DNA reads as TGCGCCAGCAGTTTTGGACGGATAGGTAACACTGAAGCTTTCTTT. It translates to CASSFGRIGNTEAFF.